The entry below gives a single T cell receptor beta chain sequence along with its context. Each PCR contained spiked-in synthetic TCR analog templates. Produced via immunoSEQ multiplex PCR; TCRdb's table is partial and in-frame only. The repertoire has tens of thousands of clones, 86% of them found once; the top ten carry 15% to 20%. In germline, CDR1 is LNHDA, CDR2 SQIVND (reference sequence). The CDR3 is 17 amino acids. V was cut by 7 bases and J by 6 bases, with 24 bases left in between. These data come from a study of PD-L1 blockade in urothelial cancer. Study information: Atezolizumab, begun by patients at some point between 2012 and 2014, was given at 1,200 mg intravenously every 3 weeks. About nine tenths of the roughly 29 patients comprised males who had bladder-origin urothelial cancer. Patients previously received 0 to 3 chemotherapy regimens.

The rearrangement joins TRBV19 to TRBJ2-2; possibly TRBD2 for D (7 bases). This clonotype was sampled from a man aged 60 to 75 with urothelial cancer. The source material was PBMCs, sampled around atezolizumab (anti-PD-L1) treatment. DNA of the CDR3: TGTGCCAGTATCCTGCGGGGGCGCCGAGACGGGTCCGGGGAGCTGTTTTTT. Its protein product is CASILRGRRDGSGELFF.